Below are 27 T cell receptor beta chains sequenced from a single sample in a study of Ad26.COV2.S vaccination and SARS-CoV-2 variants. Method: immunoSEQ multiplex PCR; TCRdb's copy keeps in-frame clones and lacks some. The sample holds about 370,000 clones, about 91% seen once. Stated treatment: some 20 received Ad26.COV2.S at low or high dose, single or two shots; 5 received placebo; per-sample allocation not given. The investigators took samples on day 63 after the first vaccine or placebo injection. The sample consisted of peripheral blood, taken in a trial of Ad26.COV2.S vaccine versus placebo. The receptors were sampled from a person aged 18 to 59 who received the Ad26.COV2.S COVID-19 vaccine or a placebo.

This rearrangement joins TRBV4-2 to TRBJ2-5; the D gene is possibly TRBD2 (6 bases). Germline V gene lookup returns CDR1 LGHNA and CDR2 YNFKEQ. Trimming pared 0 bases from V and 2 bases from J, leaving 10 bases between. This CDR3 has 15 amino acids. The CDR3, as DNA: TGTGCCAGCAGCCAAGACGGTGGGGGGCAAGAGACCCAGTACTTC. Translation: CASSQDGGGQETQYF.

This rearrangement joins TRBV25-1 to TRBJ2-7; TRBD2 agrees at 8 bases. CDR3 size: 13 residues. Germline CDR1 and CDR2: MGHDK and SYGVNS. V gave up 7 bases and J gave up 7 bases; unmatched junction bases: 9. The CDR3 loop reads CASTPGGGQEQYF. DNA for the CDR3: TGTGCCAGCACTCCCGGCGGGGGGCAAGAGCAGTACTTC.

This rearrangement joins TRBV15 to TRBJ2-2; no definite D call. The CDR3 totals 14 residues. The V gene lost 3 bases and the J gene lost 0 bases, with 5 bases spanning the gap. CDR1 is LNHNV, CDR2 YYDKDF, per germline (reference sequence). CDR3 DNA sequence: TGTGCCACCAGCAGGGGCTCGAACACCGGGGAGCTGTTTTTT. It encodes CATSRGSNTGELFF.

The chain recombines TRBV4-1 with TRBJ2-3, with 7 bases lining up with TRBD1. The length of the CDR3 is 16 residues. Germline V CDR1 and CDR2: MGHRA, YSYEKL. Trimming took 1 base from V and 2 from J; bases not matched to a gene: 6. CDR3 sequence (DNA): TGCGCCAGCAGCCAAGGACAGGGATCCCCCACAGATACGCAGTATTTT. Encoded protein: CASSQGQGSPTDTQYF.

The rearrangement links TRBV5-1 to TRBJ1-4, with D maybe TRBD1 (5 bases). Germline assignment: CDR1 SGHRS and CDR2 YFSETQ. This CDR3 is built from 14 residues. V dropped 2 bases and J dropped 7 bases, with 12 bases sitting between them. The CDR3 DNA is TGCGCCAGCAGCTTCGCAGCAGGGTCTGAAAAACTGTTTTTT. Translation: CASSFAAGSEKLFF.

This clone came up once. J is TRBJ2-1 and V is TRBV9; D perhaps matches TRBD2 (6 bases). Germline CDR1 SGDLS, CDR2 YYNGEE. Between the trimmed V and J ends, which lost 0 bases and 0 bases, there was a span of 10 bases. CDR3 length: 16 amino acids. CDR3 protein: CASSVAGSSSYNEQFF. CDR3 in DNA: TGTGCCAGCAGCGTAGCCGGGAGTAGCTCCTACAATGAGCAGTTCTTC.

V and J are TRBV28 and TRBJ2-7; the match to TRBD2 covers 10 bases. With 6 bases clipped from V and 5 bases from J, the junction kept 7 bases outside the gene matches. This CDR3 contains 14 residues. Per the germline V gene, CDR1 is MDHEN and CDR2 is SYDVKM. The CDR3 DNA reads as TGTGCCAGCAGGCCTCAGGGACTAGCGCACGAGCAGTACTTC. This translates into CASRPQGLAHEQYF.

J is TRBJ2-7 and V is TRBV6-1; D may be TRBD1 (6 bases). V lost 2 bases to trimming and J lost 0 bases, with 8 bases between them. This CDR3 comprises 14 residues. Germline assignment: CDR1 MNHNS and CDR2 SASEGT. CDR3 amino acids: CASSEQGSSYEQYF. The CDR3 region has the DNA TGTGCCAGCAGTGAACAGGGGAGCTCCTACGAGCAGTACTTC.

This chain connects TRBV7-6 to TRBJ2-2, with TRBD2 matching over 9 bases. Trimming removed 1 base from V and 1 base from J; junction bases left unmatched: 7. The CDR3 totals 18 residues. Germline CDR1 reads SGHVS; CDR2 reads FNYEAQ. CDR3: CASSLDPGLAENTGELFF. The CDR3 DNA reads TGTGCCAGCAGCTTAGACCCGGGACTAGCAGAGAACACCGGGGAGCTGTTTTTT.

This chain uses TRBV7-9 with TRBJ2-5; the D gene is possibly TRBD1 (6 bases). Germline CDR1 is SEHNR and CDR2 is FQNEAQ (reference sequence). The CDR3 runs 14 residues. Trimming removed 2 bases at V and 5 bases at J, with 12 bases between. The CDR3 loop reads CASSLFAGVETQYF. The CDR3 DNA reads TGTGCCAGCAGCTTATTTGCAGGGGTGGAGACCCAGTACTTC.

This clone was picked up one time. One end of the junction fails to match germline, which may point to a read error. V usage is TRBV11-2 and J usage is TRBJ2-1; TRBD2 is a possible D gene (6 bases). This CDR3 has 14 residues. Germline V gene sequence: CDR1 SGHAT, CDR2 FQNNGV. The CDR3 DNA sequence: TGTGCCAGCAGCACCGGGGACTCCAACAATGAGCAGTTCTTC. As protein: CASSTGDSNNEQFF. Together with reference TRBV11-2 and TRBJ2-1, the CDR3 gives the full variable domain: EAGVAQSPRYKIIEKRQSVAFWCNPISGHATLYWYQQILGQGPKLLIQFQNNGVVDDSQLPKDRFSAERLKGVDSTLKIQPAKLEDSAVYLCASSTGDSNNEQFFGPGTRLTVL.

A word on this clone: Other DNA sequences in the sample encode the same CDR3. The chain links TRBV3-1 (or the pseudogene TRBV3-2) to TRBJ1-2; D is possibly TRBD1 (6 bases). CDR1 is LGHDT, CDR2 YNNKEL, per germline (reference sequence). The CDR3 has 12 amino acids. Trimming cost V 3 bases and J 7 bases, with 9 bases left between them. The CDR3, as DNA: TGTGCCAGCAGCCAGGGGGCGGGTGGCTACACCTTC. Protein product: CASSQGAGGYTF.

The chain couples TRBV5-5 to TRBJ2-3; a possible D gene is TRBD1 (6 bases). Trimming pared 3 bases from V and 3 bases from J, leaving 17 bases between. The CDR3 has 16 amino acids. Germline loops: CDR1 SGHKS, CDR2 YYEKEE (reference sequence). CDR3 sequence: CASSYAGVVGTDTQYF. DNA of the CDR3: TGTGCCAGCAGCTACGCAGGGGTGGTCGGGACAGATACGCAGTATTTT. Full variable domain (remainder filled in from reference TRBV5-5 and TRBJ2-3): DAGVTQSPTHLIKTRGQQVTLRCSPISGHKSVSWYQQVLGQGPQFIFQYYEKEERGRGNFPDRFSARQFPNYSSELNVNALLLGDSALYLCASSYAGVVGTDTQYFGPGTRLTVL.

This clone was seen once. The V call is TRBV5-1, the J call TRBJ2-7; D gene uncertain. Germline values: CDR1 SGHRS, CDR2 YFSETQ. This CDR3 has 14 residues. V was clipped by 6 bases and J by 0 bases, with 13 bases between them. CDR3 sequence (DNA): TGCGCCAGCAAGGAATCTATTTCCTCCTACGAGCAGTACTTC. It codes for CASKESISSYEQYF.

The chain employs TRBV28 and TRBJ1-4; tentative D call: TRBD1 (5 bases). V lost 5 bases and J lost 0, with 10 bases in between. This CDR3 spans 15 amino acids. CDR1 and CDR2 (germline): MDHEN, SYDVKM. The CDR3 loop reads CASSPSGSTNEKLFF. The CDR3 nucleotides are TGTGCCAGCAGTCCATCAGGGTCAACTAATGAAAAACTGTTTTTT.

J is TRBJ2-7 and V is TRBV5-1; 8 bases align to TRBD2. The V and J ends lost 5 bases and 2 bases, in that order; junction bases with no gene match: 6. The CDR3 contains 14 residues. Germline V CDR1 and CDR2: SGHRS, YFSETQ. The CDR3 loop reads CASSLSGEAYEQYF. CDR3 DNA: TGCGCCAGCAGTCTTAGCGGGGAGGCCTACGAGCAGTACTTC.

The rearrangement links TRBV18 to TRBJ1-5, with D tentatively TRBD1 (5 bases). V lost 3 bases and J lost 5, with 11 bases in between. This CDR3 contains 14 residues. CDR1 is KGHSH, CDR2 LQKENI, per germline. DNA of the CDR3: TGTGCCAGCTCACCCGCCCGGGACGATCAGCCCCAGCATTTT. This codes for CASSPARDDQPQHF.

The J gene is TRBJ1-1, the V gene TRBV27; the D is unclear. Trimming cost V 6 bases and J 3 bases, with 11 bases left between them. CDR1 is MNHEY and CDR2 is SMNVEV in the germline V gene (reference sequence). This CDR3 spans 13 amino acids. The CDR3 nucleotides are TGTGCCAGCAGACACGGACCGCACACTGAAGCTTTCTTT. This codes for CASRHGPHTEAFF.

This clone is a singleton in its sample. The rearrangement joins TRBV5-5 to TRBJ1-2; no reliable D call. The CDR3 loop spans 15 amino acids. With 4 bases removed from V and 3 bases from J, the gap between germline ends came to 16 bases. Germline V gives CDR1 SGHKS, CDR2 YYEKEE (reference sequence). The CDR3 DNA reads as TGTGCCAGCAGCCCCACGGAGGGTCGGTACTATGGCTACACCTTC. This encodes CASSPTEGRYYGYTF.

The chain joins TRBV7-2 to TRBJ1-1, with D maybe TRBD1 (5 bases). Germline loops: CDR1 SGHTA, CDR2 FQGNSA. V lost 5 bases, J lost 1 base, and 14 bases lay in between. The length of the CDR3 is 15 residues. CDR3 sequence: CASSPSQGPNTEAFF. In DNA form, the CDR3 reads TGTGCCAGCAGCCCGAGTCAGGGCCCGAACACTGAAGCTTTCTTT.

The chain combines TRBV24-1 with TRBJ2-3; 7 nucleotides line up with TRBD2. After removal of 4 bases from V and 2 bases from J, the junction contained 5 bases not matched to a gene. The germline V gene encodes CDR1 KGHDR and CDR2 SFDVKD. The CDR3 runs to 15 residues. The CDR3: CATSDPLAPTDTQYF. CDR3 DNA: TGTGCCACCAGTGACCCACTAGCGCCCACAGATACGCAGTATTTT.

This chain connects TRBV2 to TRBJ2-7, with D possibly matching TRBD1 (6 bases). The germline CDR1 and CDR2 sequences are SNHLY and FYNNEI. V was shortened by 4 bases and J by 0 bases, with 25 bases between the two germline ends. CDR3 length: 19 amino acids. The CDR3 nucleotides are TGTGCCAGCAGTGCCGAATCAACAGGGACCACAACCTTCTCCTACGAGCAGTACTTC. Translated: CASSAESTGTTTFSYEQYF.

The rearrangement links TRBV11-2 to TRBJ1-2; 8 bases fit TRBD1. The germline CDR1 and CDR2 sequences are SGHAT and FQNNGV. This CDR3 has 19 residues. The trim removed 4 bases at V and 0 bases at J, leaving 16 bases unmatched. The CDR3 nucleotides are TGTGCCAGCAGCTCTATCCATCGGACAGGGCGCTCCTCTAACTATGGCTACACCTTC. It specifies CASSSIHRTGRSSNYGYTF. Using reference TRBV11-2 and TRBJ1-2 for the parts outside the CDR3, the full variable domain is EAGVAQSPRYKIIEKRQSVAFWCNPISGHATLYWYQQILGQGPKLLIQFQNNGVVDDSQLPKDRFSAERLKGVDSTLKIQPAKLEDSAVYLCASSSIHRTGRSSNYGYTFGSGTRLTVV.

The CDR3 loop reads CASSQDRSIEEVAYGYTF. CDR3 coding DNA: TGCGCCAGCAGCCAAGATCGGTCTATAGAGGAAGTTGCCTATGGCTACACCTTC. The chain uses TRBV4-1 and TRBJ1-2; D is uncertain. Germline values: CDR1 MGHRA, CDR2 YSYEKL. The length of the CDR3 is 18 residues. V lost 0 bases to trimming and J lost 4 bases, with 21 bases between them.

The CDR3 reads CASIGFGGRHSYEQYF. DNA of the CDR3: TGTGCCAGCATAGGGTTCGGGGGCAGGCACTCTTACGAGCAGTACTTC. The gene calls are TRBV28 and TRBJ2-7; D possibly matches TRBD1 or TRBD2 (6 bases each). Deletions cut 7 bases from V and 4 bases from J, with 23 bases between. This CDR3 comprises 16 residues. Germline V gene data show CDR1 as MDHEN and CDR2 as SYDVKM.

This clone has just one count. V and J are TRBV6-1 and TRBJ1-6; no clear D gene. Germline V gives CDR1 MNHNS, CDR2 SASEGT. V was cut by 3 bases and J by 8 bases, with 8 bases left in between. This CDR3 spans 13 amino acids. CDR3: CASSEERHSPLHF. The CDR3 nucleotides are TGTGCCAGCAGTGAGGAGCGGCATTCACCCCTCCACTTT.

The rearrangement links TRBV27 to TRBJ2-2; D unclear. CDR3 length: 14 amino acids. V lost 5 bases, J lost 3 bases, and 10 bases lay in between. Germline lookup yields CDR1 MNHEY and CDR2 SMNVEV (reference sequence). The CDR3 DNA follows: TGTGCCAGCAGTCTTACACCCTACACCGGGGAGCTGTTTTTT. Translation gives CASSLTPYTGELFF.